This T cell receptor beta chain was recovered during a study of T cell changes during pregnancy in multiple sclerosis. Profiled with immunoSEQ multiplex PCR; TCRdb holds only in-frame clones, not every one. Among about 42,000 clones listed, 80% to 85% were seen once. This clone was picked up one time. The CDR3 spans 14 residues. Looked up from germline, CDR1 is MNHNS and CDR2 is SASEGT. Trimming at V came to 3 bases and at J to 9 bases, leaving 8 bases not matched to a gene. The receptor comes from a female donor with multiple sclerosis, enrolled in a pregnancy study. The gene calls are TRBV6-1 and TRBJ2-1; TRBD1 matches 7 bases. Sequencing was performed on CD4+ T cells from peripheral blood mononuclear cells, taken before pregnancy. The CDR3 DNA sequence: TGTGCCAGCAGTGAGGGGACAGAAATTAGTGAGCAGTTCTTC. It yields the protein CASSEGTEISEQFF.